Sequencing of this T cell receptor beta chain was carried out in a study of blood T cell repertoires in COVID-19. Libraries were prepared by immunoSEQ multiplex PCR; TCRdb keeps only in-frame clonotypes and omits some of them. The table lists over 350,000 clones, around nine tenths of them singletons. The germline V gene encodes CDR1 SNHLY and CDR2 FYNNEI. Unmatched junction bases numbered 5, after V lost 4 bases and J lost 5 bases. This CDR3 has 15 amino acids. The rearrangement links TRBV2 to TRBJ2-2, with 9 bases identical to TRBD1. The sequence was collected from a woman aged 45 to 65 who had recovered from COVID-19. Sequencing was carried out using PBMCs or T cells enriched from blood (not recorded which). The chain's CDR3 is CASSATGGATGELFF. The CDR3, as DNA: TGTGCCAGCAGTGCAACAGGGGGCGCAACCGGGGAGCTGTTTTTT.